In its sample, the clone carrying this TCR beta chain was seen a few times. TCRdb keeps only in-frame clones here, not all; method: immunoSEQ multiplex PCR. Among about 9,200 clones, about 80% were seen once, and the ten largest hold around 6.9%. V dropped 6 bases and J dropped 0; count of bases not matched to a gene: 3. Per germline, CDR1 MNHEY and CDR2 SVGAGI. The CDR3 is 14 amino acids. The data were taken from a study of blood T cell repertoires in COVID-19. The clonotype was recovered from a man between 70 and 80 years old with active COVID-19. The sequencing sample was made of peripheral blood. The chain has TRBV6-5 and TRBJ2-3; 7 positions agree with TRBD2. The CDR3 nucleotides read TGTGCCAGCAGCTTAGCGGGTAGCACAGATACGCAGTATTTT. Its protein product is CASSLAGSTDTQYF.